The present T cell receptor beta chain was sequenced within a study of blood T cell repertoires in COVID-19. Study as a whole: T cells, B-cell-depleted T cells, or PBMCs supplied cDNA or gDNA.

Germline loops: CDR1 MDHEN, CDR2 SYDVKM. V was pared by 5 bases and J by 8 bases, with 12 bases between. This CDR3 has 12 amino acids. Categorization into cohorts depended on clinical history that participants reported. Two negative PCRs, clearance, or symptom resolution were required of recovered Cohort 3 donors. Original methodology: Cell counts per sample came from amplifying reference gene primers. Sequencing was performed with immunoSEQ multiplex PCR; in TCRdb, only in-frame clones are kept and a portion is missing. D and trimming come from the DNA, and the V and J calls and clone size come from that table. The sample yields approximately 450,000 clones, 85% to 90% seen once. With regard to this clone: This sample also contains other DNA sequences that code for the same CDR3.

Sequencing used PBMCs or T cells enriched from blood (not recorded which). The chain employs TRBV28 and TRBJ1-2; D may be TRBD1 (5 bases). The receptor was derived from a young man who had recovered from COVID-19. CDR3 DNA: TGTGCCAGCAGTCTAGGGGATTACGGCTACACCTTC. Encoded protein: CASSLGDYGYTF.